These 17 T cell receptor beta chains share one sample of origin, sequenced in a study of T cell clonality in common variable immunodeficiency. Measured with immunoSEQ multiplex PCR; TCRdb has only the in-frame clones, and not every one. The specimen has tens of thousands of clones, none found just once. The sequencing sample was made of peripheral blood mononuclear cells. These receptors came from a person aged 18 to 75 in good health.

Note on this clone: The sequence runs out 3 residues before the end of the CDR3; the remainder is reconstructed from the germline J gene. The J gene is TRBJ2-5, the V gene TRBV5-1; D might be TRBD2 (5 bases). Germline V gene sequence: CDR1 SGHRS, CDR2 YFSETQ. Trimming shortened V by 0 bases and J by 3 bases, and 12 bases separated the two germline ends. This CDR3 contains 15 residues. CDR3 region: CASSLEGGSEETQYF. The DNA read from the CDR3 is TGCGCCAGCAGCTTGGAGGGCGGGTCGGAAGAGACC.

The table lists this clone with many counts. The read ends 3 residues early relative to the CDR3; the germline J gene fills the gap. The genes are TRBV5-1 and TRBJ2-5; 12 bases align to TRBD2. The V gene's germline CDR1 is SGHRS and CDR2 YFSETQ. CDR3 size: 16 residues. The ends lost 0 bases at V and 1 base at J; junction bases unmatched: 1. The CDR3 here is CASSLGLAGAQETQYF. The DNA read from the CDR3 is TGCGCCAGCAGCTTGGGACTAGCGGGGGCCCAAGAGACC.

This clone appeared many times. The read comes to an end 3 residues before the CDR3 does, leaving the germline J gene to fill in the end. The chain is built from TRBV6-4 and TRBJ2-7, with TRBD2 identical over 11 bases. The CDR3 covers 17 residues. The trim removed 2 bases at V and 0 bases at J, leaving 6 bases unmatched. Per the germline V gene, CDR1 is MRHNA and CDR2 is SNTAGT. CDR3 loop: CASSDPNTSGSSYEQYF. CDR3 bases read: TGTGCCAGCAGTGACCCCAACACTAGCGGGAGCTCCTACGAG.

This clone was observed at least ten times. The missing CDR3 end, 3 residues past where the read stops, is filled in from the germline J gene. The chain uses TRBV2 and TRBJ2-1, with 14 bases matching TRBD2. The CDR3 length is 13 residues. Germline V lookup: CDR1 SNHLY, CDR2 FYNNEI. Unmatched junction bases numbered 1, after V lost 6 bases and J lost 9 bases. The CDR3 loop is CASRGTSGGEQFF. CDR3 DNA (partial): TGTGCCAGCAGGGGGACTAGCGGGGGTGAG.

At least ten counts were recorded for this clone. One junction end disagrees with the germline gene, perhaps due to a read error. The read terminates 3 residues before the CDR3 end, so the remaining end is supplied by the germline J gene. The chain carries TRBV5-6 and TRBJ2-7; TRBD2 matches at 13 bases. The length of the CDR3 is 15 residues. Germline V lookup: CDR1 SGHDT, CDR2 YYEEEE. Here the CDR3 reads CTSSAGTSGAYEQYF. CDR3 DNA, as far as it was read: TGTACCAGCAGCGCCGGGACTAGCGGGGCCTACGAG.

At least ten counts were recorded for this clone. The sequence runs out 3 residues before the end of the CDR3; the remainder is reconstructed from the germline J gene. The chain couples TRBV19 to TRBJ2-3; 8 positions agree with TRBD2. Germline V gene sequence: CDR1 LNHDA, CDR2 SQIVND (reference sequence). The CDR3 sequence is 13 residues long. CDR3 DNA, as far as it was read: TGTGCCAGTAGTGATAGCGGGGTGGGACCG. Its translation is CASSDSGVGP. In full, the CDR3 is CASSDSGVGPQYF. Variable domain in full (rest from reference TRBV19 and TRBJ2-3): DGGITQSPKYLFRKEGQNVTLSCEQNLNHDAMYWYRQDPGQGLRLIYYSQIVNDFQKGDIAEGYSVSREKKESFPLTVTSAQKNPTAFYLCASSDSGVGPQYFGPGTRLTVL.

This clone was picked up many times. Read coverage stops 3 residues before the CDR3 terminus; the germline J gene supplies the remainder. The chain uses TRBV20-1 and TRBJ2-1, with D perhaps matching TRBD2 (7 bases). V was shortened by 0 bases and J by 7 bases, with 19 bases between the two germline ends. The CDR3 spans 16 residues. Germline CDR1 is DFQATT and CDR2 is SNEGSKA (reference sequence). CDR3 DNA, as far as it was read: TGCAGTGCTAGAGACCAGGGAGGGACAAGAACAAATGAG. It specifies CSARDQGGTRTNE. In full, the CDR3 is CSARDQGGTRTNEQFF.

This clone was seen only a few times. The read halts 3 residues ahead of the CDR3 end, with the missing end drawn from the germline J gene. The chain has TRBV11-2 and TRBJ1-4; perhaps TRBD1 as D (5 bases). The germline V and J ends were trimmed by 5 bases and 10 bases, with 14 bases remaining between them. Germline-derived CDR1 and CDR2 are SGHAT and FQNNGV. The CDR3 length is 13 residues. The CDR3 bases that were read are TGTGCCAGCAGCCCCGAGGGACTCCCAAAA. The encoded protein is CASSPEGLPK. The complete CDR3 reads CASSPEGLPKLFF.

This clone has at least ten counts. The read falls 3 residues short of the CDR3 end, and the missing part is taken from the germline J gene. The J gene is TRBJ2-2, the V gene TRBV7-2; D not resolved. Germline V gene data show CDR1 as SGHTA and CDR2 as FQGNSA. V lost 1 base and J 0 bases, leaving 6 bases between the germline ends. The CDR3 sequence is 15 residues long. The sequenced CDR3 bases are TGTGCCAGCAGCTTAGTTCTTGCGAACACCGGGGAG. Its protein is CASSLVLANTGE. The whole CDR3 region reads CASSLVLANTGELFF.

In this sample, this clone turned up a few times. The missing CDR3 end, 3 residues past where the read stops, is filled in from the germline J gene. V gene TRBV2 combines with J gene TRBJ2-7, with 9 bases identical to TRBD1. The CDR3 covers 13 residues. J gave up 6 bases and V 6 bases, and 6 bases lay outside the gene matches. The germline V gene has CDR1 SNHLY and CDR2 FYNNEI. This CDR3 reads CASRTGGRGEQYF. Partial CDR3 DNA: TGTGCCAGCAGAACAGGGGGCCGAGGCGAG.

This clone was found many times. The read comes to an end 3 residues before the CDR3 does, leaving the germline J gene to fill in the end. The V gene is TRBV18, the J gene TRBJ2-3, with 9 bases that match TRBD2. Looked up from germline, CDR1 is KGHSH and CDR2 is LQKENI. Losses at the gene ends were 3 bases for V and 1 base for J; bases not matched to a gene: 11. The CDR3 sequence is 18 residues long. CDR3 bases read: TGTGCCAGCTCACCCCTGATGAGCGGGGGGCCTGGCACAGATACG. Translating gives CASSPLMSGGPGTDT. The entire CDR3 protein reads CASSPLMSGGPGTDTQYF.

This clone was observed at least ten times. The read terminates 3 residues ahead of where the CDR3 ends, so the germline J gene completes it. This rearrangement joins TRBV7-2 to TRBJ2-5; weak D call: TRBD2 (6 bases). Trimming shortened V by 2 bases and J by 5 bases, and 12 bases separated the two germline ends. The CDR3 has 14 amino acids. The germline V gene has CDR1 SGHTA and CDR2 FQGNSA. The DNA read from the CDR3 is TGTGCCAGCAGCTTATTAGGCGGGGATGAGACC. Protein product: CASSLLGGDET. The entire CDR3 protein is CASSLLGGDETQYF. The variable domain in full, completed from reference TRBV7-2 and TRBJ2-5, reads GAGVSQSPSNKVTEKGKDVELRCDPISGHTALYWYRQSLGQGLEFLIYFQGNSAPDKSGLPSDRFSAERTGGSVSTLTIQRTQQEDSAVYLCASSLLGGDETQYFGPGTRLLVL.

This clone appeared many times. The CDR3 extends 3 residues past the end of the read, so its final part is completed from the germline J gene. This rearrangement joins TRBV7-8 to TRBJ2-3; 12 bases agree with TRBD2. Germline trimming cut 4 bases from V and 0 bases from J; bases unmatched to any gene: 8. This CDR3 has 18 amino acids. Germline CDR1 reads SGHVS; CDR2 reads FQNEAQ. CDR3 in amino acids: CASSSGLTSGGSTDTQYF. The CDR3 DNA, read in part, is TGTGCCAGCAGCTCGGGCCTGACTAGCGGGGGTAGCACAGATACG. Together with reference TRBV7-8 and TRBJ2-3, the CDR3 gives the full variable domain: GAGVSQSPRYKVAKRGQDVALRCDPISGHVSLFWYQQALGQGPEFLTYFQNEAQLDKSGLPSDRFFAERPEGSVSTLKIQRTQQEDSAVYLCASSSGLTSGGSTDTQYFGPGTRLTVL.

This clone showed up just a few times. Read coverage stops 3 residues before the CDR3 terminus; the germline J gene supplies the remainder. The chain combines TRBV7-9 with TRBJ1-2, with unresolved D. The germline gives CDR1 SEHNR, CDR2 FQNEAQ (reference sequence). The CDR3 is 11 amino acids. CDR3 bases read: TGTGCCAGCAGCTACGCGGGGGGC. Translated: CASSYAGG. The entire CDR3 protein reads CASSYAGGYTF.

This clone has only a few counts. The CDR3 is cut off 3 residues early in the read; its end comes from the germline J gene. The chain links TRBV19 to TRBJ2-3, with a possible D match to TRBD1 (6 bases). Germline V gene lookup returns CDR1 LNHDA and CDR2 SQIVND (reference sequence). This CDR3 is built from 17 residues. CDR3 DNA, as far as it was read: TGTGCCAGTAATAAGGTGGGGGCCCTATATAGCAATCAGCCG. This translates into CASNKVGALYSNQP. The CDR3 in its entirety is CASNKVGALYSNQPQYF.

This clone has a count of ten or more. The read ends 3 residues before the CDR3 terminus; that terminus is restored from the germline J gene. This chain joins TRBV19 and TRBJ2-2; TRBD2 is a possible D gene (6 bases). This CDR3 is built from 14 residues. The V and J ends lost 7 bases and 5 bases respectively, with 14 bases between them. Germline V lookup: CDR1 LNHDA, CDR2 SQIVND (reference sequence). The sequenced part of the CDR3 DNA is TGTGCCAGTAATGATCTAGCGTTAACCGGGGAG. This translates into CASNDLALTGE. From start to end, the CDR3 is CASNDLALTGELFF.

This clone was seen at least ten times. From the germline J gene comes the end of the CDR3, since the read stops 3 residues before it. The V gene is TRBV19, the J gene TRBJ2-5; 7 nucleotides align to TRBD2. With V trimmed by 3 bases and J by 5 bases, 6 bases remained unmatched. This CDR3 has 14 residues. Germline V CDR1 and CDR2: LNHDA, SQIVND (reference sequence). CDR3 protein: CASSIGGWSETQYF. CDR3 DNA (partial): TGTGCCAGTAGTATCGGGGGGTGGTCGGAGACC.